What follows describes a single T cell receptor beta chain. Its antigen specificity is not known. No qualities accompany the bases; no much larger clone lies one base away. TCRbeta CDR3 regions were amplified from genomic DNA using the immunoSEQ Assay, a bias-controlled multiplex PCR. For the original study's pipeline: The number of nucleated cells in each sample was estimated from the amplification of reference gene primers within the assay. To quantify the absolute abundance of each unique TCRbeta CDR3 rearrangement, sequence reads were collapsed and filtered. For each sample, productive Simpson clonality was calculated as the square root of Simpson's diversity index over productive rearrangements. TCRdb took over this immuneACCESS table, retaining in-frame rearrangements with V and J assigned. Such tables are incomplete; in checked studies, under half of the missing clones stem from an unresolved V gene, and the remainder is unexplained. Clone size and V and J calls were adopted from that table, with D and trimming inferred from the DNA. This sample gives about 58,000 clones in total; approximately 87% of them show up just once. Roughly 4.8% of the sample is held by the ten biggest clonotypes.

This sample is part of a study of blood T cell repertoires in COVID-19 (dated by TCRdb to about 2020). With respect to the entire study: Samples covering the acute and convalescent phases of COVID-19 were provided by collaborators in the United States, Italy and Spain. The repertoires were made available in a free public database intended to serve as a resource for research on the immune response to SARS-CoV-2. Samples came from the ongoing ImmuneRACE study (first 160 participants) plus 1,254 subjects from 6 global collaborators. Nearly every sample came with metadata listing a de-identified subject ID, COVID-19 status, age in years and sex. HLA class I and class II types, where available, came from metadata supplied by the sample provider rather than from assay-based typing. Deeply sampled blood TCRbeta repertoires from subjects exposed to, actively infected with, or recovered from COVID-19 were included in the dataset. The material from the prospective study consisted of cDNA or gDNA derived from T cells, B-cell-depleted T cells, or PBMCs. Overall study outcomes, separate from this receptor: How much clinical and demographic metadata was included differed by source and by participant, and the metadata was provided uncurated.

The CDR3 covers 13 residues, taking in both the cysteine and the phenylalanine. Here the CDR3 DNA is all that survives: 39 bases in frame from base 1. Trimming leaves V shorter by 0 bases and J shorter by 7 bases, with the junction holding 0 bases beyond the gene matches. The CDR1 and CDR2 encoded by the germline V gene are SGHRS and YFSETQ. The collaborating institutions used their own protocols to collect whole blood in K2EDTA tubes. For TCRbeta analysis, collaborator samples were shipped as frozen whole blood, as isolated PBMCs, or as DNA extracted from either sample type. In this chain, TRBV5-1 is recombined with TRBJ2-1, and 8 junctional nucleotides match TRBD1. The sample taken for sequencing was peripheral blood. The sequence derives from a man between 35 and 55 years old with active COVID-19. The sequenced DNA is TGCGCCAGCAGCTTGGACAGGGGGAATGAGCAGTTCTTC. Its product reads: CASSLDRGNEQFF.